Below, one T cell receptor (beta chain) is given with its context. The target of this receptor is not known. No per-base quality is available; no much larger clone lies one base away. Enrolling through a virtual design, the prospective study's participants ranged in age from about 18 to 100 years and lived across roughly 23 United States geographic areas. In the prospective study, cohorts were assigned on the basis of participant-reported clinical history obtained from a screening survey and a study questionnaire. Recovered participants in ImmuneRACE Cohort 3 were defined by two consecutive negative NP/OP PCR tests, clearance by a healthcare professional, or resolution of symptoms. Mobile phlebotomists in the prospective study collected whole blood, serum and a nasopharyngeal or oropharyngeal swab from every participant. Participants in the prospective study had the option to provide additional blood draws and questionnaires over an approximately 2-month period. Prospective study blood samples were shipped either frozen or at room temperature before DNA extraction.

The immunoSEQ Assay, a bias-controlled multiplex PCR, was used to amplify TCRbeta CDR3 regions from genomic DNA. As for the authors' bioinformatics: The number of nucleated cells in each sample was estimated from the amplification of reference gene primers within the assay. To quantify the absolute abundance of each unique TCRbeta CDR3 rearrangement, sequence reads were collapsed and filtered. Productive Simpson clonality was computed per sample as the square root of Simpson's diversity index over productive rearrangements. TCRdb re-hosts the immuneACCESS table, in-frame sequences only. Its copies lack some clones; in the studies checked, an unresolved V gene accounts for under half of them, and the cause for the rest is not known. V and J calls plus clone size are reproduced from that table; the DNA served to infer D and trimming. The sample table shows fewer than 450,000 clones, and 88% are seen once. The ten largest clones represent 1.2% of the sample.

This sample was included in a study of blood T cell repertoires in COVID-19 (dated by TCRdb to 2020 to 2022). Context from the whole study: Samples covering the acute and convalescent phases of COVID-19 were provided by collaborators in the United States, Italy and Spain. The prospective study material was composed of cDNA or gDNA derived from T cells, B-cell-depleted T cells, or PBMCs. Subjects who had been exposed to COVID-19, were actively infected with it, or had recovered from it provided the deeply sampled blood TCRbeta repertoires that made up the dataset. A freely available public database, intended as a resource for researchers studying the immune response to SARS-CoV-2, is where the repertoires were released. The samples were drawn from two sources: the first 160 participants of the ongoing ImmuneRACE study, and fewer than 1,500 subjects contributed by 6 global collaborators. Sample metadata almost always included a de-identified subject ID, COVID-19 status, age in years and sex. Where available, HLA class I and class II types were obtained from metadata supplied by the sample provider rather than from assay-based typing. Results and caveats for the whole study, not just this receptor: How much clinical and demographic metadata was included differed by source and by participant, and the metadata was provided uncurated.

V drops 2 bases and J drops 3 bases, leaving 3 bases in between. From a lookup of the germline V gene, CDR1 and CDR2 are MNHNS and SASEGT. Inclusive of the bounding cysteine and phenylalanine, the CDR3 is 12 residues long. The DNA shown is the 36-base CDR3, in frame from base 1. Input material: PBMCs or T cells enriched from blood (not recorded which). The source of this sequence is a woman under 30 who had recovered from COVID-19. The receptor chain draws on TRBV6-1 and TRBJ2-3; no D gene can be assigned with confidence. Here is the DNA: TGTGCCAGCAGTGAACTTACAGATACGCAGTATTTT. This sequence encodes CASSELTDTQYF.